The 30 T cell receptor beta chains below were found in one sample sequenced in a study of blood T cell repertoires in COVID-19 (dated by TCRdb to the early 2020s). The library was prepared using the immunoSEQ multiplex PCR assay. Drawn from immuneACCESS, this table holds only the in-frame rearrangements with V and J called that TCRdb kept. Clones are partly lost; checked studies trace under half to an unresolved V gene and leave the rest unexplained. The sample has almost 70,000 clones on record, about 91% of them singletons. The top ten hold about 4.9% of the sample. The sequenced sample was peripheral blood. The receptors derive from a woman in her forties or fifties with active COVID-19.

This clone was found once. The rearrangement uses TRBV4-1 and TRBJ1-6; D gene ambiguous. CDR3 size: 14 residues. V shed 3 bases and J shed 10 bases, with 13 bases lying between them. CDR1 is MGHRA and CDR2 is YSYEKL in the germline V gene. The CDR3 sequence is CASSHRGGYSPLHF. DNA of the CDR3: TGCGCCAGCAGCCACCGAGGTGGATACTCACCCCTCCACTTT.

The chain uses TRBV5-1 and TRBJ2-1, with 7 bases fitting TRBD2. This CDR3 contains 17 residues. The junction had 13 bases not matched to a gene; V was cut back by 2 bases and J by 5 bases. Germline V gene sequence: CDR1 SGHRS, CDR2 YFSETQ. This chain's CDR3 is CASSFVYVAGDHNEQFF. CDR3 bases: TGCGCCAGCAGCTTTGTGTACGTGGCGGGAGACCACAATGAGCAGTTCTTC.

The CDR3: CASSLGTEGEQYF. The CDR3 DNA is TGTGCCAGCAGCTTAGGGACTGAGGGCGAGCAGTACTTC. This chain links TRBV7-8 with TRBJ2-7; maybe TRBD2 (5 bases). The CDR3 contains 13 residues. The ends were cut back, 1 base at V and 6 bases at J, with 10 bases in the middle. In germline, CDR1 is SGHVS, CDR2 FQNEAQ. The full variable domain, its missing parts supplied by reference TRBV7-8 and TRBJ2-7, is GAGVSQSPRYKVAKRGQDVALRCDPISGHVSLFWYQQALGQGPEFLTYFQNEAQLDKSGLPSDRFFAERPEGSVSTLKIQRTQQEDSAVYLCASSLGTEGEQYFGPGTRLTVT.

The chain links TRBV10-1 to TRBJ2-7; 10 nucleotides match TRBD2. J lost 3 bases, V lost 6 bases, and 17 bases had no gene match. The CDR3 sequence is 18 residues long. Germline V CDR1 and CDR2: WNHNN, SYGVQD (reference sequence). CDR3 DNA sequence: TGCGCCAGCAGGAGACGACTTAGCGGGAGGACAATTTACTACGAGCAGTACTTC. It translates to CASRRRLSGRTIYYEQYF.

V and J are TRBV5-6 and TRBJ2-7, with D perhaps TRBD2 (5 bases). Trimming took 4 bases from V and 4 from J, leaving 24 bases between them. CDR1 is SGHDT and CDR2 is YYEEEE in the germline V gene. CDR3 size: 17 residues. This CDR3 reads CASSQLLLDTHRYEQYF. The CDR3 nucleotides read TGTGCCAGCAGCCAACTTTTACTAGACACCCATCGGTACGAGCAGTACTTC.

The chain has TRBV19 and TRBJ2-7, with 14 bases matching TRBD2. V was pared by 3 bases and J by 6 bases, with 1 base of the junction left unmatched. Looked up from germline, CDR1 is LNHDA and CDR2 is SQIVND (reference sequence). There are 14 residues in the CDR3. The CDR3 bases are TGTGCCAGTAGTATCGGGACTAGCGGGAGCGAGCAGTACTTC. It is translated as CASSIGTSGSEQYF.

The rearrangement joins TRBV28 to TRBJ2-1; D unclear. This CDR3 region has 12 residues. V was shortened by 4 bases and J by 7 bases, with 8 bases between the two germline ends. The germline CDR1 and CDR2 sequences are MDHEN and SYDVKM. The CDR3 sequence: CASSSPVNEQFF. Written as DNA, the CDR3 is TGTGCCAGCAGTTCCCCAGTAAATGAGCAGTTCTTC.

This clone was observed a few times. The CDR3 is CASSGQAGGPRTDTQYF. For the CDR3, the DNA is TGTGCCAGCAGCGGACAAGCGGGAGGGCCGCGAACAGATACGCAGTATTTT. V gene TRBV9 combines with J gene TRBJ2-3, with 10 nucleotides matching TRBD2. Looked up from germline, CDR1 is SGDLS and CDR2 is YYNGEE. Trimming cost V 3 bases and J 3 bases; bases outside gene matches: 10. The CDR3 has 17 amino acids. The variable domain in full, with the rest retrieved from reference TRBV9 and TRBJ2-3, is DSGVTQTPKHLITATGQRVTLRCSPRSGDLSVYWYQQSLDQGLQFLIQYYNGEERAKGNILERFSAQQFPDLHSELNLSSLELGDSALYFCASSGQAGGPRTDTQYFGPGTRLTVL.

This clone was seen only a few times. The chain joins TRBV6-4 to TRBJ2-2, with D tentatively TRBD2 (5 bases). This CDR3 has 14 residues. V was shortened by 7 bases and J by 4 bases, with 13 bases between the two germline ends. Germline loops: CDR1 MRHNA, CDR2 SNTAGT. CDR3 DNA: TGTGCCAGCACCCCTAGCCCTGGCACCGGGGAGCTGTTTTTT. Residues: CASTPSPGTGELFF.

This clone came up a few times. CDR3 residues: CASSSGGTYEQYF. The CDR3 DNA is TGCGCCAGCAGCTCGGGGGGCACCTACGAGCAGTACTTC. The V and J genes are TRBV5-1 and TRBJ2-7, with a weak D call TRBD2 (7 bases). The CDR3 is 13 amino acids. The V gene lost 3 bases and the J gene lost 2 bases, with 9 bases spanning the gap. From germline, CDR1 is SGHRS and CDR2 YFSETQ.

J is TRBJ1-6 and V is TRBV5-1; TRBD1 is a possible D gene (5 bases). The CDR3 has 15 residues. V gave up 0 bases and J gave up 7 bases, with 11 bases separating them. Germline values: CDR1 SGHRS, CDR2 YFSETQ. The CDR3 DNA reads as TGCGCCAGCAGCTTGGAAGGGGTTGGGAATTCACCCCTCCACTTT. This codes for CASSLEGVGNSPLHF. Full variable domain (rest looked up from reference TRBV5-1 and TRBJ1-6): KAGVTQTPRYLIKTRGQQVTLSCSPISGHRSVSWYQQTPGQGLQFLFEYFSETQRNKGNFPGRFSGRQFSNSRSEMNVSTLELGDSALYLCASSLEGVGNSPLHFGNGTRLTVT.

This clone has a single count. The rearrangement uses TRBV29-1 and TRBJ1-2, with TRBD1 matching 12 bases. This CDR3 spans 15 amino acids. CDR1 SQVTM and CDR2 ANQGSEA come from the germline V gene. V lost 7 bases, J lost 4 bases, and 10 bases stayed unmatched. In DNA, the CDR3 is TGCAGCGCCGGGGGGACAGGGGGCAGTAGCTATGGCTACACCTTC. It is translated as CSAGGTGGSSYGYTF.

The chain's CDR3 is CARVGVAGHTGELFF. The CDR3 DNA reads TGTGCCAGGGTCGGGGTAGCGGGACACACCGGGGAGCTGTTTTTT. The chain joins TRBV7-3 to TRBJ2-2; 8 nucleotides line up with TRBD2. J lost 3 bases, V lost 9 bases, and 9 bases had no gene match. The CDR3 is made up of 15 amino acids. The V gene's germline CDR1 is SGHTA and CDR2 FQGTGA.

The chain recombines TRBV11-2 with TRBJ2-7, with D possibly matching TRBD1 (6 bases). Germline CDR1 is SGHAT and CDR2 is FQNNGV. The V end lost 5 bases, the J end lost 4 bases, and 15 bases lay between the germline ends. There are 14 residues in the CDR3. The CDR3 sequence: CASSRGQPRYEQYF. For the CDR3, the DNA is TGTGCCAGCAGCCGTGGACAGCCCAGGTACGAGCAGTACTTC.

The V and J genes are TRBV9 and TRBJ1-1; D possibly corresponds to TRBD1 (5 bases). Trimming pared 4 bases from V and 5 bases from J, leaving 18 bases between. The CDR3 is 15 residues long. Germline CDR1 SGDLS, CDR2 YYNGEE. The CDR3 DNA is TGTGCCAGCAGCTTCCTAGTAGGGGAGGGGACTGAAGCTTTCTTT. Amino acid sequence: CASSFLVGEGTEAFF.

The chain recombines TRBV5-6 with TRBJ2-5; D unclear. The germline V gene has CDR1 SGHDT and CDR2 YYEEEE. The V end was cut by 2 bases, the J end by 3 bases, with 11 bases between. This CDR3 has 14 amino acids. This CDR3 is CASSLEPREETQYF. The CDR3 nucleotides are TGTGCCAGCAGCTTAGAGCCTCGCGAAGAGACCCAGTACTTC.

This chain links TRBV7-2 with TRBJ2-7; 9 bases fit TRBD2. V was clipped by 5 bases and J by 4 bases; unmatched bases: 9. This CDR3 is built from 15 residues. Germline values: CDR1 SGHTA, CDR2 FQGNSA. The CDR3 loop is CASSPGAGGIYEQYF. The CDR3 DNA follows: TGTGCCAGCAGCCCGGGAGCGGGGGGAATTTACGAGCAGTACTTC.

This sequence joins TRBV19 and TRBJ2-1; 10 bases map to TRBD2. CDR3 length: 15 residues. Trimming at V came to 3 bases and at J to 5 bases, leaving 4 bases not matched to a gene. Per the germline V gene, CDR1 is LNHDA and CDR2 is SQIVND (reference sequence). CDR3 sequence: CASSILAGANNEQFF. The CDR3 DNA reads TGTGCCAGTAGTATCCTAGCGGGAGCTAACAATGAGCAGTTCTTC.

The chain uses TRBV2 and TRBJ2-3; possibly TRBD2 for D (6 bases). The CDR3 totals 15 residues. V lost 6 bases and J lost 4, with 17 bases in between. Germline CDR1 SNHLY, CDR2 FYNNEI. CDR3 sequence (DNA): TGTGCCAGCAGGCCTACGGGGGTCTTTCCAGATACGCAGTATTTT. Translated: CASRPTGVFPDTQYF.

The CDR3: CASSAGGYGYTF. CDR3 nucleotide sequence: TGCGCCAGCAGCGCCGGGGGATATGGCTACACCTTC. This chain connects TRBV5-1 to TRBJ1-2; possibly TRBD1 for D (5 bases). Trimming took off 4 bases at V and 5 bases at J, with 9 bases between the two ends. The germline gives CDR1 SGHRS, CDR2 YFSETQ. The CDR3 runs 12 residues. The complete variable domain, with remaining parts taken from reference TRBV5-1 and TRBJ1-2, reads KAGVTQTPRYLIKTRGQQVTLSCSPISGHRSVSWYQQTPGQGLQFLFEYFSETQRNKGNFPGRFSGRQFSNSRSEMNVSTLELGDSALYLCASSAGGYGYTFGSGTRLTVV.

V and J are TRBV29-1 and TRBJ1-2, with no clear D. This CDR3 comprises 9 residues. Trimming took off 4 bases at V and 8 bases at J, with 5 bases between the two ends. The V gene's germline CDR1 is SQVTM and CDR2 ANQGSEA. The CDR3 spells CSVVEGYTF. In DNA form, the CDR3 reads TGCAGCGTTGTTGAGGGCTACACCTTC.

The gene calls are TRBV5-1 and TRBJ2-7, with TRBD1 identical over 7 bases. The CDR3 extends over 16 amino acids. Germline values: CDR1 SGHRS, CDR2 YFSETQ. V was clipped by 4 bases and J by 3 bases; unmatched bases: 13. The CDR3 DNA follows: TGCGCCAGCAGCCCAACGCCGGGACAGAGATACTACGAGCAGTACTTC. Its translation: CASSPTPGQRYYEQYF.

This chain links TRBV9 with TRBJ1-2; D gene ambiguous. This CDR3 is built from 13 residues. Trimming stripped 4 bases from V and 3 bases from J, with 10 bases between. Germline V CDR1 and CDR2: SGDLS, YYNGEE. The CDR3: CASSYQTDYGYTF. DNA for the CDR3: TGTGCCAGCAGCTATCAAACGGACTATGGCTACACCTTC.

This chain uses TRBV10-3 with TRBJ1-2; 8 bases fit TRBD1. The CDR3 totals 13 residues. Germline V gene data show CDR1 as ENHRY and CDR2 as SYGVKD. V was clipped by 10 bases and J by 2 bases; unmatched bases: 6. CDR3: CATQWTGNYGYTF. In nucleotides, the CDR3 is TGTGCCACGCAGTGGACAGGGAACTATGGCTACACCTTC.

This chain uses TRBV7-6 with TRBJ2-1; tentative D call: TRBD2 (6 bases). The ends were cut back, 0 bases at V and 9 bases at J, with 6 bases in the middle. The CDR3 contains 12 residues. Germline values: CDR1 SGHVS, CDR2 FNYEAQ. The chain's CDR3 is CASSLAGGEQFF. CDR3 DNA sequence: TGTGCCAGCAGCTTAGCGGGGGGTGAGCAGTTCTTC.

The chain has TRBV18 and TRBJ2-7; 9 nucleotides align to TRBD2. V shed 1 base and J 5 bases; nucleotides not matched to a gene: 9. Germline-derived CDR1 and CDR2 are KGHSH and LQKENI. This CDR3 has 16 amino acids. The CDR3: CASSPRGGGRAHEQYF. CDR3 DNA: TGTGCCAGCTCACCACGTGGGGGCGGGAGGGCCCACGAGCAGTACTTC.

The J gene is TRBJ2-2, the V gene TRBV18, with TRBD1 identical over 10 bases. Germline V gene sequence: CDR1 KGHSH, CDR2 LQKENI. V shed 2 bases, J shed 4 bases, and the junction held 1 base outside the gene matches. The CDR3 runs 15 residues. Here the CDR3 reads CASSPDRGPTGELFF. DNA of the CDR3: TGTGCCAGCTCACCAGACAGGGGGCCCACCGGGGAGCTGTTTTTT.

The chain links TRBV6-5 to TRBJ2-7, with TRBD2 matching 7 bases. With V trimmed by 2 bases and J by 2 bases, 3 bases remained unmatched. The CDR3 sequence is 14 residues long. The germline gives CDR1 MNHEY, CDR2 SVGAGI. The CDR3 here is CASSYGAGAYEQYF. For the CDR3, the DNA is TGTGCCAGCAGTTACGGGGCGGGAGCCTACGAGCAGTACTTC.

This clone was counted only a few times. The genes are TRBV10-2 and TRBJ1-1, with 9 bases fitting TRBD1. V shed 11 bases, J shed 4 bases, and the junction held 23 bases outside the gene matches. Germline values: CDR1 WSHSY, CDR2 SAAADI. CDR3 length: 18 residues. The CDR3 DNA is TGCGCCTCCCTAGGCGGACTTACCGGGACAGGGTTCGGCACTGAAGCTTTCTTT. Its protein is CASLGGLTGTGFGTEAFF.

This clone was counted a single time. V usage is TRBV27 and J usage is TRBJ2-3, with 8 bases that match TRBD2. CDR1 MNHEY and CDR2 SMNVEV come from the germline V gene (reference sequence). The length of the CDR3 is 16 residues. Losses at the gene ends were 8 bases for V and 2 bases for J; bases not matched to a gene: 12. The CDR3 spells CASRAGVDSVTDTQYF. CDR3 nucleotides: TGTGCCAGCCGAGCGGGAGTTGATAGTGTCACAGATACGCAGTATTTT.